This T cell receptor (beta chain) was profiled in a study of a mutant IDH1 vaccine in newly diagnosed glioma. Study details: Treated individuals were approximately 62% male and roughly 40% female, averaging about 37 years of age.

Looked up from germline, CDR1 is SGHVS and CDR2 is FQNEAQ. There are 13 residues in the CDR3. V was pared by 11 bases and J by 4 bases, with 16 bases between. On this clone itself: Its specificity is not known.

Only in-frame clones appear in the TCRdb table, and some are missing; sequencing was by immunoSEQ multiplex PCR. The sample lists 25,000 to 40,000 clones, 65% to 85% occurring once. The time point was: week 35, safety follow-up. A single vaccine dose contained 300 ug of mutant IDH1 20-mer peptide, and topical imiquimod was used with it. The input for sequencing was PBMCs, taken from a glioma patient whose treatment included an IDH1 peptide vaccine. This sequence was found in a woman younger than 45 with glioma. Some clones in this sample may be carry-over from other donors' samples. This sequence joins TRBV7-8 and TRBJ2-3; TRBD1 might be the D (7 bases). This CDR3 reads CAVGGREADTQYF. In DNA form, the CDR3 reads TGTGCCGTAGGGGGCAGGGAGGCAGATACGCAGTATTTT.